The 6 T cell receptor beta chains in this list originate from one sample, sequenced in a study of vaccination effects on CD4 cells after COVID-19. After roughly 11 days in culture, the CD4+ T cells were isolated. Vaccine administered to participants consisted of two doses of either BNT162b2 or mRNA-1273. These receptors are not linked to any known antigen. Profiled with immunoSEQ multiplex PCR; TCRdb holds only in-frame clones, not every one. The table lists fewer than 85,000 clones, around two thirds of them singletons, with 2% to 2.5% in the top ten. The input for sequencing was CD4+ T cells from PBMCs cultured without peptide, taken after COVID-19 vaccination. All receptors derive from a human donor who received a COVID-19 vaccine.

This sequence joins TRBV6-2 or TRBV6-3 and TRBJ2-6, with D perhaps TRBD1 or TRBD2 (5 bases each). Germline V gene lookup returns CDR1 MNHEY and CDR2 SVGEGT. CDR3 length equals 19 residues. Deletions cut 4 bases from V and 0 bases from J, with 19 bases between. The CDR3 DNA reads TGTGCCAGCAGTTCCTATTCGGGACGGACCATCTCTGGGGCCAACGTCCTGACTTTC. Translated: CASSSYSGRTISGANVLTF.

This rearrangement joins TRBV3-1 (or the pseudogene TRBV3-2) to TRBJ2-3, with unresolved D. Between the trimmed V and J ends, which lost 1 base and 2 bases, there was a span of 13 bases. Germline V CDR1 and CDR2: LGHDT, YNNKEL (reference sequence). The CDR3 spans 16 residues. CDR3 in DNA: TGTGCCAGCAGCCAAGGGACCCTCGCCTCCACAGATACGCAGTATTTT. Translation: CASSQGTLASTDTQYF.

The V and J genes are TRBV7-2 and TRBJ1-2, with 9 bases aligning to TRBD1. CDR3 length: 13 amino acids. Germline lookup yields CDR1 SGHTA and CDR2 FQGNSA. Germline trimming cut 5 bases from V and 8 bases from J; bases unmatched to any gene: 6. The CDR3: CASSPGQGWGYTF. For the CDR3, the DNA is TGTGCCAGCAGCCCCGGACAGGGGTGGGGCTACACCTTC.

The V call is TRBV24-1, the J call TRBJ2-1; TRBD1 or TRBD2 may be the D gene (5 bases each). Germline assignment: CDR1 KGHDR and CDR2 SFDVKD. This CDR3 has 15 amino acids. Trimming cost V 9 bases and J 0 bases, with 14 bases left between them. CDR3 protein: CATGGAESSYNEQFF. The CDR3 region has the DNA TGTGCCACCGGGGGAGCGGAGAGCTCCTACAATGAGCAGTTCTTC.

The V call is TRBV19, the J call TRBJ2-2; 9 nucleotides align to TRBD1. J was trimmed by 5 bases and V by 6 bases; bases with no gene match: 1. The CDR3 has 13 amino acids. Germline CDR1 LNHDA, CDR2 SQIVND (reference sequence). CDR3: CASRDRGTGELFF. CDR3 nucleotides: TGTGCCAGTAGGGACAGGGGAACCGGGGAGCTGTTTTTT.

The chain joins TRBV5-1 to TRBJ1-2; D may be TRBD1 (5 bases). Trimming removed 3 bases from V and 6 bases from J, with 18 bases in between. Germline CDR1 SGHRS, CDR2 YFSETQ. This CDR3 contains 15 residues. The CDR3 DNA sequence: TGCGCCAGCAGCTGGGGAGGGGATTATGGCGATGGCTACACCTTC. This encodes CASSWGGDYGDGYTF. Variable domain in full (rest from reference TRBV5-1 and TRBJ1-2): KAGVTQTPRYLIKTRGQQVTLSCSPISGHRSVSWYQQTPGQGLQFLFEYFSETQRNKGNFPGRFSGRQFSNSRSEMNVSTLELGDSALYLCASSWGGDYGDGYTFGSGTRLTVV.